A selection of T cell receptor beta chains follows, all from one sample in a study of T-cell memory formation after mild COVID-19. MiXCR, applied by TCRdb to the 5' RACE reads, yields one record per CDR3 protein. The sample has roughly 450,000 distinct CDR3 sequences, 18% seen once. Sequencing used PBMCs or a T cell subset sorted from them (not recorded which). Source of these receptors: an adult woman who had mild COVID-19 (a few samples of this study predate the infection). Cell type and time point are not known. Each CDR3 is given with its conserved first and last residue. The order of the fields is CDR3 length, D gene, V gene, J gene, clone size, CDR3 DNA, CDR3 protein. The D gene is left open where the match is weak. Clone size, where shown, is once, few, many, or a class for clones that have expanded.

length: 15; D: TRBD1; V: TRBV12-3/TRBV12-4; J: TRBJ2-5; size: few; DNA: TGTGCCAGCAGATTAGGACAGGATTACCAAGAGACCCAGTACTTC; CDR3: CASRLGQDYQETQYF
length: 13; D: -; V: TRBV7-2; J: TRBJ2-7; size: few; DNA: TGTGCCAGCAGCTTACCGGGAAGGAACGAGCAGTACTTC; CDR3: CASSLPGRNEQYF
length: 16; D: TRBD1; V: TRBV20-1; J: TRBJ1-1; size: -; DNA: TGCAGTGCTAGAGACCTACTACAGGGGTGGGACACTGAAGCTTTCTTT; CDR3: CSARDLLQGWDTEAFF
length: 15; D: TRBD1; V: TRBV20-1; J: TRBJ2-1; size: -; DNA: TGCAGTGCTAGTGAGGGGGCGAGCTCCTACAATGAGCAGTTCTTC; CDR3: CSASEGASSYNEQFF
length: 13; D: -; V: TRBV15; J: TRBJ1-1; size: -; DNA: TGTGCCACCAGCAGAGGGGCTCCCACCGGAGCTTTCTTT; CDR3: CATSRGAPTGAFF
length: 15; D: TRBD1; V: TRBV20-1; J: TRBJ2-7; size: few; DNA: TGCAGTGCCCAGAACCGGGACAGGGGTACCTACGAGCAGTACTTC; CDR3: CSAQNRDRGTYEQYF
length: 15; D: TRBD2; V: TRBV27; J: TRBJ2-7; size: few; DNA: TGTGCCAGCAGTTTAATTAGCGGGAGCTCCTACGAGCAGTACTTC; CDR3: CASSLISGSSYEQYF
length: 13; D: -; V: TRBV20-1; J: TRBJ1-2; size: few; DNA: TGCAGTGCTAGTTTACAGGGACAAGTTGGCTACACCTTC; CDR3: CSASLQGQVGYTF
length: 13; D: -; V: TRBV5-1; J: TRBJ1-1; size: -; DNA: TGCGCCAGCAGCTTGGCCAACGGGCCTGAAGCTTTCTTT; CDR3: CASSLANGPEAFF
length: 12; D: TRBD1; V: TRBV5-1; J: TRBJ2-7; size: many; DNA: TGCGCCAGCAGCTCGGACAGGGGGAATCGGTACTTC; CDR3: CASSSDRGNRYF
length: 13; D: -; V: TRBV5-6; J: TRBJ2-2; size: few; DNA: TGTGCCAGCAGCCCGGGCTGGGGCGGGGAGCTGTTTTTT; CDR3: CASSPGWGGELFF
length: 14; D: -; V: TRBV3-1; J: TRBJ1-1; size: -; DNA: TGTGCCAGCACCCCTACAGGGTTGAACACTGAAGCTTTCTTT; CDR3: CASTPTGLNTEAFF
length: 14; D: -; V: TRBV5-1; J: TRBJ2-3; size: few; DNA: TGCGCCAGCAGCTTTACAGGGTGGTCAGATACGCAGTATTTT; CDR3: CASSFTGWSDTQYF
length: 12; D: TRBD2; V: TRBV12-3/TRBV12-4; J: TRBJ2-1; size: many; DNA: TGTGCCAGCAGTTTAGCGGGACTAGTGGTGATCTTC; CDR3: CASSLAGLVVIF
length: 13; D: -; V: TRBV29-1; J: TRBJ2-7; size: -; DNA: TGCAGCGCACTCGTAGGAGGGTCCTACGAGCAGTACTTC; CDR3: CSALVGGSYEQYF
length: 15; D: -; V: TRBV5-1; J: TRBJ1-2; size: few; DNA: TGCGCCAGCAGCTTGGCCCCAGGAGGTGCTAATGGCTACACCTTC; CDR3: CASSLAPGGANGYTF
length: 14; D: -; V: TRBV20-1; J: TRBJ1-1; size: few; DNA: TGCAGTGCTAGAAAACGGGGGGAGGGCACTGAAGCTTTCTTT; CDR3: CSARKRGEGTEAFF
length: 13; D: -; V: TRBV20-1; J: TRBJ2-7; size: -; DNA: TGCAGTGCTAGACCCAGGGTCTCCTACGAGCAGTACTTC; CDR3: CSARPRVSYEQYF
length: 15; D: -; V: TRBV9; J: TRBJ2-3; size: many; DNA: TGTGCCAGCTCAGTTACTTCGGGGGGCACAGATACGCAGTATTTT; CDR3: CASSVTSGGTDTQYF
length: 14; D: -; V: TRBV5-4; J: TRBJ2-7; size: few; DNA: TGTGCCAGCAGCTTGGACGGAGTCTCCTACGAGCAGTACTTC; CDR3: CASSLDGVSYEQYF
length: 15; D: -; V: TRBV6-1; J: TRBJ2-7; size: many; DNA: TGTGCCAGCAGTGAAGAGGGGGGCGCAATCTACGAGCAGTACTTC; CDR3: CASSEEGGAIYEQYF
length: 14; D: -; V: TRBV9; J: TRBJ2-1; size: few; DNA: TGTGCCAGCAGCGTTGGACTTTCCTACAATGAGCAGTTCTTC; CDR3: CASSVGLSYNEQFF
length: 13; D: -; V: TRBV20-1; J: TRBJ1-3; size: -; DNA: TGCAGTGCTAGCGGGGGGGCTGGAAACACCATATATTTT; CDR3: CSASGGAGNTIYF
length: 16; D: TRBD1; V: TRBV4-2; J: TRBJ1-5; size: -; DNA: TGTGCCAGCAGCCAAGGGGGACAGGGGGCAAGTCAGCCCCAGCATTTT; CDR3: CASSQGGQGASQPQHF
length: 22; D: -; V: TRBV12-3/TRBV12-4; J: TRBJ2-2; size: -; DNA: TGTGCCAGCAGTTTGTTTTTCAGGGGGCATGGGATTAGCGGGAGTAACACCGGGGAGCTGTTTTTT; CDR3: CASSLFFRGHGISGSNTGELFF